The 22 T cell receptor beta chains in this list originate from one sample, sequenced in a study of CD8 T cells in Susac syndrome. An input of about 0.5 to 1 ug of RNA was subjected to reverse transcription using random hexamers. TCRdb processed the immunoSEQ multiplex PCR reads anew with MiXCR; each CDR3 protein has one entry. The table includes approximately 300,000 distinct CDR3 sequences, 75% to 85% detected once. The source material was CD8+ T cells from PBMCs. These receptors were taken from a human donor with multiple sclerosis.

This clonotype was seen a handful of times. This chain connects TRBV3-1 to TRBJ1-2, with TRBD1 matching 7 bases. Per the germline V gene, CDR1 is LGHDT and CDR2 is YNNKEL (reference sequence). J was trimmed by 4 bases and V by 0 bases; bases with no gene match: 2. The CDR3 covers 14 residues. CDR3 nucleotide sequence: TGTGCCAGCAGCCAAGACCCAGGGGGCTATGGCTACACCTTC. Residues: CASSQDPGGYGYTF.

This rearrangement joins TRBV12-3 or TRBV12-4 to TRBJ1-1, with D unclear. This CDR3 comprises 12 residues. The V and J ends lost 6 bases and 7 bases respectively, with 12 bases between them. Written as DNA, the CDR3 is TGTGCCAGCAGCGTTTACTGGGTTGAAGCTTTCTTT. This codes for CASSVYWVEAFF.

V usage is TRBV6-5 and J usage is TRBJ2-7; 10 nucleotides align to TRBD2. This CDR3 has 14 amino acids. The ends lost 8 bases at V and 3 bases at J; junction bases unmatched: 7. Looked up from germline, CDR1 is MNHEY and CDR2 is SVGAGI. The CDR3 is CASCGVAGGYEQYF. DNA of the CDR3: TGTGCCAGCTGTGGGGTAGCGGGAGGCTACGAGCAGTACTTC.

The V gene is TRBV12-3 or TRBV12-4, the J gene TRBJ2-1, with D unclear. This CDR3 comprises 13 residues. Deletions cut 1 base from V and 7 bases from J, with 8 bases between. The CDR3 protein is CASSLGLGNEQFF. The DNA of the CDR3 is TGTGCCAGCAGTTTAGGCTTGGGGAATGAGCAGTTCTTC.

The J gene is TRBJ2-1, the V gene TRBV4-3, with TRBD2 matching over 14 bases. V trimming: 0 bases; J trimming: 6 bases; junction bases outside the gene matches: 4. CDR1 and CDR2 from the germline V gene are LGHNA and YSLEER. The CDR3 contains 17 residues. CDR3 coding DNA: TGCGCCAGCAGCCAAGATTTCGGGACTAGCGGGAGCAATGAGCAGTTCTTC. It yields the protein CASSQDFGTSGSNEQFF.

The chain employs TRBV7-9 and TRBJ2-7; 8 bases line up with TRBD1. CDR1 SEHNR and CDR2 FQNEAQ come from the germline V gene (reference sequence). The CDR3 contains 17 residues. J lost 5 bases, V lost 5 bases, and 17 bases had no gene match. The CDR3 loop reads CASSPTWTGNGSNEQYF. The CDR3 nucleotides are TGTGCCAGCAGCCCAACCTGGACAGGGAATGGTTCAAACGAGCAGTACTTC.

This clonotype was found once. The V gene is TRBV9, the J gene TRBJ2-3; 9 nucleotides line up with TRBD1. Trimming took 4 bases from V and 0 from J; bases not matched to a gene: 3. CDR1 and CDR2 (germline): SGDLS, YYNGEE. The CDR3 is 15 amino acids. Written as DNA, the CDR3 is TGTGCCAGCAGCAGGACAGGGGCGAGCACAGATACGCAGTATTTT. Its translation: CASSRTGASTDTQYF.

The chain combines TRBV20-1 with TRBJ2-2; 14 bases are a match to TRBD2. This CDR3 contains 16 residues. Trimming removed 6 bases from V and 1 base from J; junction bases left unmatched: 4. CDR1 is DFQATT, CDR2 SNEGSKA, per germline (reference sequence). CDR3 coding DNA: TGCAGTGCCTGGGGACTAGCGGGAGAGAACACCGGGGAGCTGTTTTTT. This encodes CSAWGLAGENTGELFF.

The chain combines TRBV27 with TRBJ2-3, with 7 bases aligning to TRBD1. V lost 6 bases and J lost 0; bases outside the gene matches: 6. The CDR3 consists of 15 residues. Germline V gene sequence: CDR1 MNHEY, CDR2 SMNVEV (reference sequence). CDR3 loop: CASSTGQISTDTQYF. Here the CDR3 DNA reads TGTGCCAGCAGCACGGGACAGATAAGCACAGATACGCAGTATTTT.

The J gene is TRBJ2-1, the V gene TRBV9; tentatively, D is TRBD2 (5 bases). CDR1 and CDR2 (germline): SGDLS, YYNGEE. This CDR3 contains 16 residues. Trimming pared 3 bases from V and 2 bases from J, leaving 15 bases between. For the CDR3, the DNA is TGTGCCAGCAGCGGCCTTACTAGGCCGACCTACAATGAGCAGTTCTTC. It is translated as CASSGLTRPTYNEQFF.

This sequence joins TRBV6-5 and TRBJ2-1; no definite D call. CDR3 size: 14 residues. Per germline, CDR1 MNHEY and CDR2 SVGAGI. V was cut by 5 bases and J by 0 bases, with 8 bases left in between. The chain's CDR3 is CASSEPSSYNEQFF. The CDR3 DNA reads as TGTGCCAGCAGTGAGCCGAGCTCCTACAATGAGCAGTTCTTC.

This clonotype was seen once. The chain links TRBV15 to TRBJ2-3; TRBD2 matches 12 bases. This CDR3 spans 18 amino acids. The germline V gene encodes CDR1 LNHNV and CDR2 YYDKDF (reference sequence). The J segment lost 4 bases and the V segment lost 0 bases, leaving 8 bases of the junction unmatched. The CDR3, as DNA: TGTGCCACCAGCAGAGAGGGCAGCCTAGCGGGAGGGGCAGATACGCAGTATTTT. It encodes CATSREGSLAGGADTQYF.

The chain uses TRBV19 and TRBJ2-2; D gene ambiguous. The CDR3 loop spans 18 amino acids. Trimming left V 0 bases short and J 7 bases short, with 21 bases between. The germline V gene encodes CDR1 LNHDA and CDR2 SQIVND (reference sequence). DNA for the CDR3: TGTGCCAGTAGTATAGAGGGTGGGATAGCTCTACCGGTCGGGGAGCTGTTTTTT. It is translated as CASSIEGGIALPVGELFF.

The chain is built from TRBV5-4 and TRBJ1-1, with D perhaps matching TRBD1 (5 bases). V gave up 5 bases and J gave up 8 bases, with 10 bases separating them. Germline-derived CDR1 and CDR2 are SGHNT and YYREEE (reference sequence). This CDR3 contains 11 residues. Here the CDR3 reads CASRGTQEAFF. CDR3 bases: TGTGCCAGCAGGGGGACGCAGGAAGCTTTCTTT.

The CDR3 bases are TGTGCCAGTAGTTCATCACCCCTCACCTGGGATGGCTACACCTTC. Protein product: CASSSSPLTWDGYTF. The rearrangement joins TRBV19 to TRBJ1-2; unclear D gene. CDR1 is LNHDA and CDR2 is SQIVND in the germline V gene (reference sequence). This CDR3 comprises 15 residues. V dropped 5 bases and J dropped 6 bases, with 19 bases sitting between them.

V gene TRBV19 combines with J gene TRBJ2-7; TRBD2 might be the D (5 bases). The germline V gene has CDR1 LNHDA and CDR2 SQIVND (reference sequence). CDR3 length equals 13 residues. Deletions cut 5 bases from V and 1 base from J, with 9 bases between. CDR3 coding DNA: TGTGCCAGTAGTGCCGGGATTTCCTACGAGCAGTACTTC. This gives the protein CASSAGISYEQYF.

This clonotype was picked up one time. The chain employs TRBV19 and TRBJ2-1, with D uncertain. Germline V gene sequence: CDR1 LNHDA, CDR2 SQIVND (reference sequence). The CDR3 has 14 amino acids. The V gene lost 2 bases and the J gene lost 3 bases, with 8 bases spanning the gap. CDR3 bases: TGTGCCAGTAGTATATTAACCGGCTACAATGAGCAGTTCTTC. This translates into CASSILTGYNEQFF.

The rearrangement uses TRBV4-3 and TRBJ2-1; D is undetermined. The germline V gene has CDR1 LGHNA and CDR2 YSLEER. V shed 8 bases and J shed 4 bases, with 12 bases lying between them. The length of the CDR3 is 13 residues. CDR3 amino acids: CASGPLNYNEQFF. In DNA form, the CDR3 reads TGCGCCAGCGGCCCCTTGAATTACAATGAGCAGTTCTTC.

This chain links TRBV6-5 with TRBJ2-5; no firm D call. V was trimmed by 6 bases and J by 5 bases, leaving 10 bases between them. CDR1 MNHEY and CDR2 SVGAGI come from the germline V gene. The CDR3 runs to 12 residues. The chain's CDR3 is CASSSPVETQYF. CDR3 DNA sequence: TGTGCCAGCAGCTCGCCCGTCGAGACCCAGTACTTC.

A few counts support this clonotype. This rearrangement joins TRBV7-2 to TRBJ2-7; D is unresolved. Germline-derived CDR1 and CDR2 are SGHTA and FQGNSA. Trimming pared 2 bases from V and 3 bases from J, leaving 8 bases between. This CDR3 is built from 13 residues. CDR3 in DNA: TGTGCCAGCAGCTTAATCCTCGGCTACGAGCAGTACTTC. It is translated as CASSLILGYEQYF.

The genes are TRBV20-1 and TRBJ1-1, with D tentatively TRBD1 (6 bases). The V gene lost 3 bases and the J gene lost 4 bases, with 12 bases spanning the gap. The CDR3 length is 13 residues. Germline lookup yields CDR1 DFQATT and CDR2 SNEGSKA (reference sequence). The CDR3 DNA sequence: TGCAGTGCTAGGTTACAGGGTAGCACTGAAGCTTTCTTT. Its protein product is CSARLQGSTEAFF.

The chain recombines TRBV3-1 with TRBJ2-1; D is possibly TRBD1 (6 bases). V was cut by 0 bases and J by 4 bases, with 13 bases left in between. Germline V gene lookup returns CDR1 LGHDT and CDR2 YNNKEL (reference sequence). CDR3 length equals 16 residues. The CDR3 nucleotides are TGTGCCAGCAGCCAAGAGTCGAGGGGGACGTACAATGAGCAGTTCTTC. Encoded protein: CASSQESRGTYNEQFF.